The present entry profiles one T cell receptor (beta chain) with its context. This clone appeared once. Its target antigen remains unknown. No much larger clonotype is one base removed from it; base qualities were not supplied. The cohort comprised some 680 healthy bone marrow donors. At the time of sampling, all cohort members were nominally healthy, though unrecorded immune exposures were likely present. The donor tested CMV seronegative and was one of the 352 seronegative cohort members. A peripheral blood sample was provided by each donor, and peripheral blood mononuclear cells were used for TCR beta sequencing. The Qiagen DNeasy Blood Extraction Kit was used to extract genomic DNA from the blood cell samples. From its cysteine to its phenylalanine, the CDR3 spans 15 amino acids. Only the CDR3 DNA is retained, 45 bases long and in frame from the first base. CDR1 and CDR2 (MDHEN, SYDVKM) derive from the germline V gene. V loses 5 bases, J loses 4 bases, and the germline ends lie 15 bases apart.

The sample is drawn from a study of cytomegalovirus exposure and HLA in healthy donors (dated by TCRdb to 2015 to 2018). For the study in its entirety: In an earlier analysis of fewer than 750 of the donors, about 270 Gb of sequence data and 120 million or so unique TCR beta sequences from about 190 million T cells were reported. In a later genetic analysis, genome-wide SNP genotypes for about 55% of the roughly 670 donors were used, and that subset was treated as a discovery cohort. In a later analysis, previously published TCR beta repertoires from 670 or so donors were re-analyzed and high-resolution HLA genotyping was added so that TCR occurrence patterns could be studied. Rather than drawing on any new phenotypic data, the later analysis identified candidate immune exposures from TCR beta sequences and the way those sequences occurred across donors. Of the 350 to 400 genotyped donors, about 80% fell in the genetic ancestry cluster associated with self-reported Caucasian donors. On average, 235,054 unique TCR beta nucleotide sequences were sequenced per donor among several hundred genotyped donors of the cohort, with roughly 18% of those sequences being non-productive. Donor age, sex, ethnicity and CMV serostatus were collected together with the repertoire data. All discovery cohort repertoires had been generated on a single sequencing platform. Using immunosequencing, the study profiled T cell repertoires from 500 to 800 subjects and related those repertoires to cytomegalovirus serostatus. The study aimed to test whether signatures of past pathogen exposure could be identified by cataloging public T cell receptors. A separate validation cohort of 100 to 150 different subjects was used in addition to the approximately 670-subject first cohort. Five DR-DQ haplotypes were handled as single units for association and clustering because linkage in the cohort was strong. The study combined high-throughput TCR immunosequencing, statistical association of individual TCRs with disease status, and machine learning to predict cytomegalovirus infection status. To decide whether each TCR beta V gene segment behaved as functional or pseudogenic, an earlier analysis of nearly 600 of the donors relied on high-throughput TCR beta sequencing. The number of donors typed differed by locus, with roughly 620-630 for A, B, C, DRB1 and DQB1, over 500 for DQA1, nearly 610 for DPA1, and 400 to 490 for DPB1. An early release covering 550 to 650 HLA-typed donors comprised 250 to 350 gigabases of sequencing data and tens of millions of unique TCR sequences. Class I and class II HLA loci were covered by the typing at four-digit resolution. General findings and caveats noted by the study authors: In both the original and validation cohorts, the classifier was reported to diagnose cytomegalovirus status with high specificity and sensitivity. A later analysis found that HLA-associated TCR beta chains were more clonally expanded and had lower generation probabilities than equally common non-associated chains. In the study, around 150 TCR beta chains were listed as associated with cytomegalovirus. Because the 87-base-pair reads could not distinguish some IMGT-functional V segments, including TRBV6-2 and TRBV6-3, those segments were excluded. About 15 rarely observed V segments, including chromosome 9 orphons, were excluded from the earlier analysis of about 600 of the donors because counts were too low. In an earlier analysis of approximately 590 of the donors, most TCR beta V segments appeared in productive rearrangements about 87% or about 30% of the time, broadly matching IMGT annotations. A later analysis found that most CMV-associated TCR beta chains appeared HLA-restricted, with HLA associations seemingly driven largely by CMV exposure. In a later genetic analysis, a missense DCLRE1C variant was associated with V-gene and J-gene trimming of TCR beta chains, and the association was replicated in an independent cohort. For the cohort, immune exposure information was limited to CMV serostatus. In a later analysis, some 17,000 TCR beta sequences were associated with specific HLA alleles at a false discovery rate of 0.05. Three of the identified cytomegalovirus-associated TCR beta chains were confirmed in vitro to be specific for cytomegalovirus antigens. Correlated functional status among segregating V segments might reflect linkage disequilibrium, but an unknown experimental factor could not be ruled out. While some public TCRs were present in many individuals, most TCR sequences turned up only very rarely across donors. Strong co-occurrence of HLA alleles, especially DR and DQ, made assigning TCR associations to individual alleles difficult. In a later genetic analysis, fewer N-insertions in productive TCRs were reported among donors in an Asian-associated ancestry cluster than the roughly 700-donor mean. It was suggested by the authors that the approach could potentially be generalized to other disease states and immunological phenotypes. A group of highly shared sequence variants was considered likely to be a technical artifact of the sequencing pipeline. In a later analysis, TCR association rates were found to vary across HLA loci, with the most associated TCRs seen for DRB1 alleles and the fewest for HLA-C alleles. A further reported finding was that TCR beta sequences accurately predicted the HLA-A and HLA-B alleles for most subjects in the first cohort. In a later analysis, several top co-occurrence clusters were reported to appear linked to parvovirus B19, influenza, CMV and Epstein-Barr virus. Presence/absence analyses assumed roughly uniform sequencing depth across donors, an assumption that may not hold. The cohort was sequenced for TCR beta chains only, and without alpha or paired-chain data the features that could be detected were limited. Because HLA typing was missing for some donors at each locus, association tests included only the typed subset.

The library was produced with the immunoSEQ multiplex PCR assay. A mixture of 60 forward primers for TCR Vbeta segments and 13 reverse primers for TCR Jbeta segments was used in the multiplex PCR. The CDR3 region of rearranged TCR beta genes was amplified from genomic DNA with a multiplex PCR assay. Amplified TCR beta libraries were sequenced as 87-base-pair reads on the Illumina HiSeq System. The authors' pipeline ran thus. A later analysis counted 75 million to 100 million unique TCR beta chains across the 550 to 700 repertoires, and about 10 million of these chains were shared by at least two donors. To remove PCR and sequencing errors, raw reads were error-corrected and collapsed into unique sequences using a nearest-neighbor algorithm that merged closely related sequences. Alignment of CDR3 sequences to IMGT reference sequences was used to assign V, D and J gene segments. Each retained sequence needed at least a six-nucleotide match to both a V gene segment and a J gene segment. Rearrangements were called productive when the CDR3 lacked stop codons and stayed in frame with V and J; all others were non-productive. Following IMGT convention, CDR3 was defined as the stretch from the second conserved V-encoded cysteine up to the conserved J-encoded phenylalanine. In an earlier analysis of 500 to 650 of the donors, sequences lacking an unambiguous match to a single V gene segment were excluded. An earlier analysis of fewer than 650 of the donors classified V segments as functional when productive rearrangements were above 56.7% and as segregating when the standard deviation between donors was above 5%. To diagnose cytomegalovirus status from the catalog of TCR beta chain sequences, a statistical classification framework was built. V and J gene assignment, in a later analysis, came from comparing TCR nucleotide sequences with IMGT/GENE-DB human TR gene sequences. Using the TCRdist pipeline, a later analysis assigned CDR3 sequences along with most-parsimonious VDJ recombination scenarios. In a later analysis, each TCR beta chain was defined by its CDR3 amino acid sequence together with its V-gene family, and reads without a unique V-gene family were excluded. To address suspected cross-contamination and a sequencing artifact, a later analysis removed 592 highly shared, low-generation-probability nucleotide sequences. For each public chain, a later analysis derived a clonal expansion index from normalized ranks of inferred template counts within each repertoire. In a later analysis, generation probabilities were computed using a VDJ recombination model fitted to out-of-frame rearrangements, and the results were checked against IGoR. In a later analysis, TCR-TCR, TCR-HLA and TCR-CMV co-occurrence was scored with hypergeometric tests, and a repertoire-size bias correction was applied to TCR pairs. In a later analysis, false discovery rates were estimated by permuting HLA or CMV assignments 20 times. A later analysis grouped co-occurring TCRs with DBSCAN, adding TCRdist sequence similarity when clustering within HLA-allele-positive subsets. Co-occurrence clustering excluded repertoires with fewer than 30,000 or more than 120,000 public chains, plus five with anomalous nucleotide sharing. TCRdb mirrors the immuneACCESS table, restricted to in-frame sequences. Some clones are absent from its copies; in checked studies, under half trace to an unresolved V gene, and the reason for the others is unknown. From that table come the V and J calls and clone size; the DNA was used to work out D and trimming. Within this sample are around 170,000 clones, with about 80% of them counted one time only. Under 2.5% of the sample is in the top ten clones.

The origin of this receptor is a man aged 55 to 70 in good health and CMV-seronegative. The chain employs TRBV28 and TRBJ2-1; no D gene call is confident. The specimen was PBMCs. The CDR3 region reads CASSTPDFGYNEQFF. The nucleotides read TGTGCCAGCAGTACACCTGACTTTGGGTACAATGAGCAGTTCTTC.